One and the same sample provided the 8 T cell receptor beta chains below, sequenced in a study of pediatric ulcerative colitis. Sequenced by immunoSEQ multiplex PCR; TCRdb stores in-frame clones only, minus some. The sample has roughly 30,000 clones, almost 85% seen once; the top ten hold approximately 4%. Sequencing was performed on blood. All receptors derive from a boy aged 5-17 years with severe ulcerative colitis.

The sample holds one count of this clone. The V gene is TRBV9, the J gene TRBJ2-3; TRBD2 aligns across 12 bases. The V segment lost 7 bases and the J segment 0 bases; nucleotides outside the gene matches: 3. The CDR3 consists of 15 residues. Germline CDR1 and CDR2: SGDLS and YYNGEE. DNA of the CDR3: TGTGCCAGCGGACTAGCGGGGAGAAGCACAGATACGCAGTATTTT. Protein sequence: CASGLAGRSTDTQYF.

J is TRBJ2-2 and V is TRBV25-1; maybe TRBD1 (5 bases). Germline V gene sequence: CDR1 MGHDK, CDR2 SYGVNS. Trimming pared 7 bases from V and 4 bases from J, leaving 16 bases between. The CDR3 consists of 15 residues. CDR3 DNA: TGTGCCAGCATTAACCAGGACAAAGGCACCGGGGAGCTGTTTTTT. The encoded protein is CASINQDKGTGELFF.

V is TRBV13 and J is TRBJ2-2, with D uncertain. The CDR3 contains 13 residues. Germline assignment: CDR1 PRHDT and CDR2 FYEKMQ (reference sequence). V shed 4 bases and J shed 6 bases, with 9 bases lying between them. CDR3 DNA sequence: TGTGCCAGCAGCTCAGGTTGGGCCGGGGAGCTGTTTTTT. Its protein is CASSSGWAGELFF.

This chain connects TRBV7-8 to TRBJ2-7; 7 bases agree with TRBD2. The CDR3 contains 16 residues. The germline gives CDR1 SGHVS, CDR2 FQNEAQ. Trimming cost V 5 bases and J 0 bases; bases outside gene matches: 10. The CDR3 reads CASSGHGTTSSYEQYF. CDR3 DNA: TGTGCCAGCAGCGGACACGGGACTACGAGCTCCTACGAGCAGTACTTC.

The V and J genes are TRBV9 and TRBJ2-5, with 10 bases that match TRBD2. The germline V gene encodes CDR1 SGDLS and CDR2 YYNGEE. V lost 3 bases to trimming and J lost 4 bases; unmatched junction nucleotides: 6. This CDR3 has 15 amino acids. CDR3 sequence reads: CASSGSGGPGETQYF. CDR3 bases: TGTGCCAGCAGCGGTAGCGGGGGGCCGGGAGAGACCCAGTACTTC.

The DNA of the CDR3 is TGTGCCAGCAGCTTGGAGAATACAGGGGGTAGGGGCTACACCTTC. Its protein is CASSLENTGGRGYTF. The chain links TRBV5-6 to TRBJ1-2, with 8 nucleotides matching TRBD1. The CDR3 consists of 15 residues. CDR1 and CDR2 (germline): SGHDT, YYEEEE. V dropped 0 bases and J dropped 8; count of bases not matched to a gene: 9.

The chain combines TRBV29-1 with TRBJ1-2; D unclear. Germline CDR1 is SQVTM and CDR2 is ANQGSEA. V shed 6 bases and J shed 4 bases, with 15 bases lying between them. This CDR3 has 13 residues. The CDR3 nucleotides read TGCAGCGTCGACCCCGAATCCCTCTATGGCTACACCTTC. It is translated as CSVDPESLYGYTF.

The chain has TRBV6-1 and TRBJ1-2, with D possibly TRBD1 on 5 matching bases. The germline gives CDR1 MNHNS, CDR2 SASEGT. V dropped 2 bases and J dropped 7 bases, with 17 bases sitting between them. This CDR3 region has 15 residues. The chain's CDR3 is CASSERGDLLFGYTF. CDR3 DNA: TGTGCCAGCAGTGAACGGGGGGACCTCCTGTTTGGCTACACCTTC.